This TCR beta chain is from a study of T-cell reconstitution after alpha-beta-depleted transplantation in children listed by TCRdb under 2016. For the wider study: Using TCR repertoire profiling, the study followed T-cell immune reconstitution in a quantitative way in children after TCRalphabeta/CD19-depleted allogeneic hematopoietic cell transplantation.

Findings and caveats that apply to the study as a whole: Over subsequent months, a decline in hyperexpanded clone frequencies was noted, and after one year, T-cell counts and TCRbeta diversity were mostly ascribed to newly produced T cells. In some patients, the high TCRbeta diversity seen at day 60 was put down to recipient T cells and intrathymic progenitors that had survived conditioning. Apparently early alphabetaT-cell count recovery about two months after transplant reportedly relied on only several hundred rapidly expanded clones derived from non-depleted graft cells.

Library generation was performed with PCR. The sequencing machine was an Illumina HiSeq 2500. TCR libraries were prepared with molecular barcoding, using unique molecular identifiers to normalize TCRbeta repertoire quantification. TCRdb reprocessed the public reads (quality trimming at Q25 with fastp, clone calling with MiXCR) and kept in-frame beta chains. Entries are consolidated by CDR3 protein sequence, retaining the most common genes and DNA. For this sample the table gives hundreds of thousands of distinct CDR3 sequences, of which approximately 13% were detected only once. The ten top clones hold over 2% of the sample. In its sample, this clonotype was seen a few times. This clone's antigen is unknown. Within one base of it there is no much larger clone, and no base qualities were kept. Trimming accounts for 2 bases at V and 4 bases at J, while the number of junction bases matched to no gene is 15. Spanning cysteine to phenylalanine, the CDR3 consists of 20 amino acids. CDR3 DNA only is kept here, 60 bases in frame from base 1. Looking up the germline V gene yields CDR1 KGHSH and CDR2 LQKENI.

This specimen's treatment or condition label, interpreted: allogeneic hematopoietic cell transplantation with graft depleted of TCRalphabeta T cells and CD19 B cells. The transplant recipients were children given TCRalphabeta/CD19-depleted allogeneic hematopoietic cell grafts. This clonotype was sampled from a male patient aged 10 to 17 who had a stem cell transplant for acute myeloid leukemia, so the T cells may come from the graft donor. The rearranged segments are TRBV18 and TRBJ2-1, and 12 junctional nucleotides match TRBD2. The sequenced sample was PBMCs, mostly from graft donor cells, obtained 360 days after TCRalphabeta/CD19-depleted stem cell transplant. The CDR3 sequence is CASSPWGGLAGSGLYNEQFF. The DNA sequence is TGTGCCAGCTCACCATGGGGCGGACTAGCGGGATCGGGGTTGTACAATGAGCAGTTCTTC.